This entry describes one T cell receptor beta chain. Its antigen is currently unknown. Germline values: CDR1 SGHTA, CDR2 FQGNSA. The CDR3 sequence is 14 residues long. V was shortened by 5 bases and J by 6 bases, with 14 bases between the two germline ends. This sample is part of a study of OX40 agonist ivuxolimab in advanced cancers. Looking at the study overall: Patients were infused with ivuxolimab every 2 weeks at 0.01 to 10 mg/kg. Dose-escalation patients suffered from hepatocellular carcinoma, melanoma, renal cell or head and neck cancer.

Study outcomes and limitations: CD8+ T cells showed, on average, more clonal expansion than CD4+ cells.

The assay was immunoSEQ multiplex PCR, and TCRdb's table has in-frame clones only and misses some. Of over 40,000 clones in the sample, around 88% were seen once. This receptor was identified in an adult with an advanced solid tumor such as melanoma, head and neck, liver or kidney cancer. The chain has TRBV7-2 and TRBJ1-5, with no clear D. The source material was CD4+ or CD8+ T cells sorted from blood, sampled in a trial of the OX40 agonist ivuxolimab. CDR3 protein: CASSDMGFGQPQHF. The CDR3 nucleotides read TGTGCCAGCAGCGACATGGGCTTTGGTCAGCCCCAGCATTTT.